Below are 5 T cell receptor beta chains sequenced from a single sample in a study of shared clonotypes between healthy human individuals (TCRdb year 2020). Library method: the immunoSEQ multiplex PCR assay. TCRdb retrieved this table from immuneACCESS and kept in-frame rearrangements only. Not all clones are present; in checked studies, unresolved V genes account for under half, and no reason is known for the remainder. In all, the sample holds some 470,000 clones, and approximately 80% of those were seen once. Over 10% of the sample comes from the top ten. The sample taken for sequencing was PBMCs. These receptors originate from a middle-aged woman in good health. Some clones in this sample may be carry-over from other donors' samples.

The chain is built from TRBV12-5 and TRBJ1-2, with TRBD1 identical over 7 bases. The CDR3 loop spans 15 amino acids. Germline CDR1 LGHNT, CDR2 FRNRAP. J was trimmed by 4 bases and V by 5 bases; bases with no gene match: 10. CDR3 DNA: TGTGCTAGTGGTCGGGAGGGGGCTCCTATCTATGGCTACACCTTC. It yields the protein CASGREGAPIYGYTF. Supplemented by reference TRBV12-5 and TRBJ1-2, the full variable domain reads DARVTQTPRHKVTEMGQEVTMRCQPILGHNTVFWYRQTMMQGLELLAYFRNRAPLDDSGMPKDRFSAEMPDATLATLKIQPSEPRDSAVYFCASGREGAPIYGYTFGSGTRLTVV.

This CDR3 reads CASSSRDSSSTDTQYF. The CDR3 bases are TGTGCCAGCAGCTCCCGGGACAGCTCCTCCACAGATACGCAGTATTTT. The rearrangement links TRBV7-9 to TRBJ2-3, with 7 bases lining up with TRBD1. V shed 4 bases and J 2 bases; nucleotides not matched to a gene: 9. The CDR3 is 16 residues long. From germline, CDR1 is SEHNR and CDR2 FQNEAQ (reference sequence).

The chain couples TRBV5-6 to TRBJ2-2; D gene uncertain. Per germline, CDR1 SGHDT and CDR2 YYEEEE. The CDR3 contains 10 residues. Trimming took off 5 bases at V and 7 bases at J, with 3 bases between the two ends. In DNA form, the CDR3 reads TGTGCCAGCAGTAACGGGGAGCTGTTTTTT. Residues: CASSNGELFF.

This clone was observed once. This chain uses TRBV28 with TRBJ2-4, with a weak D call TRBD1 (6 bases). Germline V gives CDR1 MDHEN, CDR2 SYDVKM. Trimming pared 3 bases from V and 0 bases from J, leaving 18 bases between. The CDR3 is 18 residues long. Here the CDR3 DNA reads TGTGCCAGCAGTTTGAGGGGGACCAGGTTGAGAGCCAAAAACATTCAGTACTTC. Residues: CASSLRGTRLRAKNIQYF.

This clone was counted between two and nine times. Only one base separates this from a far larger clonotype, so it likely reflects a read error. V is TRBV5-1 and J is TRBJ2-7; 9 positions match TRBD1. The CDR3 runs 15 residues. Germline trimming cut 3 bases from V and 1 base from J; bases unmatched to any gene: 5. Germline-derived CDR1 and CDR2 are SGHRS and YFSETQ. As DNA, the CDR3 is TGCGCCAGCAGCTCCACCGGGACAGGGTCCTACGAGCAGTACTTC. As protein: CASSSTGTGSYEQYF. The whole variable domain, filled in from reference TRBV5-1 and TRBJ2-7, reads KAGVTQTPRYLIKTRGQQVTLSCSPISGHRSVSWYQQTPGQGLQFLFEYFSETQRNKGNFPGRFSGRQFSNSRSEMNVSTLELGDSALYLCASSSTGTGSYEQYFGPGTRLTVT.